This T cell receptor (beta chain) was sequenced for a study of T-cell reconstitution after alpha-beta-depleted transplantation in children. V was clipped by 0 bases and J by 2 bases; unmatched bases: 3. This CDR3 is built from 15 residues. Germline V gene lookup returns CDR1 LGHNA and CDR2 YNFKEQ. Researchers prepared the TCRbeta library using unique molecular identifiers, the study reports. TCRdb independently ran MiXCR on the PCR reads; one entry per CDR3 protein. The sample consists of around 370,000 distinct CDR3 sequences, about 9.4% of them appearing once. Material: PBMCs from the stem cell graft donor, obtained from the stem cell graft. This sequence was found in a human donor who donated a stem cell graft to a child with acute lymphoblastic leukemia. J is TRBJ2-5 and V is TRBV4-2; 7 positions match TRBD1. In DNA, the CDR3 is TGTGCCAGCAGCCAAGATTTGGGACAGCAAGAGACCCAGTACTTC. Translation: CASSQDLGQQETQYF.